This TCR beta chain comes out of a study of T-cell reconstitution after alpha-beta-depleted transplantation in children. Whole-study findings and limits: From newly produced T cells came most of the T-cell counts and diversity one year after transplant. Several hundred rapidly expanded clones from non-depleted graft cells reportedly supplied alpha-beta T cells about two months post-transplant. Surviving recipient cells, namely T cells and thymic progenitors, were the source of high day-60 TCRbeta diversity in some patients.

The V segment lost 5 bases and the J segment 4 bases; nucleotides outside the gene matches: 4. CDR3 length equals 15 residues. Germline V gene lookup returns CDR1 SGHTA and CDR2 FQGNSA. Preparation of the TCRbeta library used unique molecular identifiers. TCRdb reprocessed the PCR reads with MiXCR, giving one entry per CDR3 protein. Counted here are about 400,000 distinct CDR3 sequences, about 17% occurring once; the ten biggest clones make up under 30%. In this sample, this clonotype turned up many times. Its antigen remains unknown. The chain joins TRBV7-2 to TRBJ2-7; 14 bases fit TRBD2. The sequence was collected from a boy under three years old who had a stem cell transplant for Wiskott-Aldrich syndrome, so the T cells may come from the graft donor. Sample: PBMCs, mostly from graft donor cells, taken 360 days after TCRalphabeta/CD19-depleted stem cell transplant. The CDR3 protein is CASSPRTSGGYEQYF. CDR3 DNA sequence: TGTGCCAGCAGCCCTAGGACTAGCGGGGGGTACGAGCAGTACTTC.